The 5 T cell receptor beta chains listed next were all sequenced from one sample in a study of blood T cell repertoires in COVID-19. Here immunoSEQ multiplex PCR was the method, and the copy in TCRdb shows in-frame clones only, minus some. This table has around 160,000 clones, 80% appearing once. Material: PBMCs or T cells enriched from blood (not recorded which). The receptors originated from a man aged 35-49 years who had recovered from COVID-19.

This clone has more than one count but fewer than ten. Here the CDR3 reads CAIKLADTQYF. CDR3 nucleotide sequence: TGTGCCATCAAGCTAGCGGATACGCAGTATTTT. V gene TRBV10-3 combines with J gene TRBJ2-3; TRBD2 is a possible D gene (6 bases). From germline, CDR1 is ENHRY and CDR2 SYGVKD. V shed 7 bases and J shed 6 bases, with 8 bases lying between them. The CDR3 extends over 11 amino acids.

This sequence joins TRBV7-9 and TRBJ2-2, with D perhaps TRBD1 (6 bases). V shed 5 bases and J shed 2 bases, with 9 bases lying between them. Germline V CDR1 and CDR2: SEHNR, FQNEAQ (reference sequence). CDR3 length: 14 amino acids. The CDR3 loop reads CASSGQLNTGELFF. The CDR3 region has the DNA TGTGCCAGCAGCGGACAGTTAAACACCGGGGAGCTGTTTTTT.

The V call is TRBV7-8, the J call TRBJ2-3; D is perhaps TRBD2 (6 bases). The germline gives CDR1 SGHVS, CDR2 FQNEAQ. This CDR3 spans 14 amino acids. V lost 3 bases and J lost 0, with 7 bases in between. CDR3 region: CASSFGTSTDTQYF. DNA of the CDR3: TGTGCCAGCAGCTTCGGGACTAGCACAGATACGCAGTATTTT.

V gene TRBV5-1 combines with J gene TRBJ2-3; TRBD2 is a possible D gene (5 bases). The CDR3 contains 14 residues. V was pared by 6 bases and J by 0 bases, with 11 bases between. The V gene's germline CDR1 is SGHRS and CDR2 YFSETQ. CDR3 protein: CASNRRTSTDTQYF. The CDR3 DNA sequence: TGCGCCAGCAACCGTAGGACTAGCACAGATACGCAGTATTTT.

As DNA, the CDR3 is TGTGCCAGCAGCCCCCCCACCGGGACAGGGGGCGAGAATGGCTACACCTTC. Protein product: CASSPPTGTGGENGYTF. V and J are TRBV9 and TRBJ1-2, with 12 bases identical to TRBD1. Germline-derived CDR1 and CDR2 are SGDLS and YYNGEE. After removal of 4 bases from V and 6 bases from J, the junction contained 13 bases not matched to a gene. CDR3 length: 17 residues. Looking up the rest from reference TRBV9 and TRBJ1-2 gives the full variable domain: DSGVTQTPKHLITATGQRVTLRCSPRSGDLSVYWYQQSLDQGLQFLIQYYNGEERAKGNILERFSAQQFPDLHSELNLSSLELGDSALYFCASSPPTGTGGENGYTFGSGTRLTVV.